This entry describes one TCR beta chain. The data were produced by immunoSEQ multiplex PCR, yet TCRdb's version contains in-frame clones alone and is incomplete. The data contain 70,000 to 85,000 clones, 92% of them seen just once; the ten biggest clones take up about 0.27%. The data stem from a study of technical replicates of blood from a few donors. V lost 3 bases and J lost 0, with 12 bases in between. Germline V CDR1 and CDR2: SGHAT, FQNNGV. This CDR3 has 15 residues. Sequenced material: T cells isolated from PBMCs. This clonotype was sampled from a human donor in good health. The genes are TRBV11-2 and TRBJ2-7; D call uncertain. CDR3 bases: TGTGCCAGCAGCTTTGCATACCAGTCCTCCTACGAGCAGTACTTC. Amino acids: CASSFAYQSSYEQYF.